This T cell receptor beta chain came from a study of blood T cell repertoires in COVID-19. Study context: Spain, Italy and the United States supplied samples that represented acute and convalescent COVID-19. Sample material is recorded as cDNA or gDNA derived from T cells, B-cell-depleted T cells, or PBMCs.

V dropped 5 bases and J dropped 3; count of bases not matched to a gene: 6. The CDR3 has 15 amino acids. Germline CDR1 and CDR2: MNHNY and SVGAGI (reference sequence). Authors' data handling: Counts of nucleated cells, estimated from reference gene primer amplification, were obtained. Assay used: immunoSEQ multiplex PCR; TCRdb lists only in-frame clones, some missing. That table gives V, J and clone size, and the DNA gave D and trimming. The repertoire holds 90,000 or so clones, 65% to 90% seen once, with under 8% in the top ten. The sequencing input was peripheral blood. This sequence joins TRBV6-6 and TRBJ2-7, with 11 nucleotides matching TRBD1. The receptor's source is a man in his fifties or sixties with acute or convalescent COVID-19. Here the CDR3 reads CASSVTGTGGYEQYF. The CDR3 DNA reads TGTGCCAGCAGTGTTACCGGGACAGGGGGCTACGAGCAGTACTTC.